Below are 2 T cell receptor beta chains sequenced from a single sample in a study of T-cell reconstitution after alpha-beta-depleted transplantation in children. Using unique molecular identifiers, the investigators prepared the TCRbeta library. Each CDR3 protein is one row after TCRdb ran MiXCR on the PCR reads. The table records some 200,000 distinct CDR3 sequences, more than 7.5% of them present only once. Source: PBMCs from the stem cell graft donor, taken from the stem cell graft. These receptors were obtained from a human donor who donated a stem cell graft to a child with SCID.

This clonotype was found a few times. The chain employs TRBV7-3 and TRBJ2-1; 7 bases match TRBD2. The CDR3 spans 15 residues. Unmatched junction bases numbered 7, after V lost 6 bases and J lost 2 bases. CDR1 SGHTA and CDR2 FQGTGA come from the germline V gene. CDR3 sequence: CASRSSSGPYNEQFF. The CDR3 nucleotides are TGTGCCAGCAGGTCATCTAGCGGCCCCTACAATGAGCAGTTCTTC.

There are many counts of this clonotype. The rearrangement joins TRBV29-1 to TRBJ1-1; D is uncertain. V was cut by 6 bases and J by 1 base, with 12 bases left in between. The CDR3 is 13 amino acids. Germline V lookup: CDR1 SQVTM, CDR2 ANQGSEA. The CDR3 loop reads CSVLGLANTEAFF. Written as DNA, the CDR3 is TGCAGCGTCTTGGGTCTTGCGAACACTGAAGCTTTCTTT.